Listed below are T cell receptor beta chains from one sample, sequenced in a study of blood T cell repertoires in COVID-19. Profiling relied on immunoSEQ multiplex PCR, and the TCRdb table lists in-frame clones only, not all of them. There are approximately 480,000 clones in the sample; roughly 89% occur only once, and 0.7% to 1% lies in the top ten. Sequenced input: peripheral blood. The receptors stem from a man younger than 35 with COVID-19, enrolled during active disease. Each CDR3 is given without its conserved first and last residue.

j_call v_call cdr3_aa
TRBJ2-4 TRBV7-9 ASSEKRPGQENIQY
TRBJ1-2 TRBV5-4 ASTHRDRGYGYT
TRBJ2-7 TRBV19 ASSIGQGAKGYEQY
TRBJ1-3 TRBV30 AWETGVGSGNTIY
TRBJ1-5 TRBV14 ASSQLGGVENNSNQPQH
TRBJ2-3 TRBV7-2 ASSLSGGEGNTQY
TRBJ1-5 TRBV5-4 ATSTGGGNQPQH
TRBJ1-4 TRBV7-8 ASSLGLNEKLF
TRBJ1-1 TRBV19 ASSFDRNTEAF
TRBJ1-4 TRBV5-1 ASSRGQVLSGEKLF
TRBJ2-2 TRBV11-2 ASSSFLKRESGGELF
TRBJ1-6 TRBV5-5 ASSLEGQGNSPLH
TRBJ2-5 TRBV7-9 ASSLEQGAKQLQETQY
TRBJ2-1 TRBV4-2 ASRGLASGSDEQF